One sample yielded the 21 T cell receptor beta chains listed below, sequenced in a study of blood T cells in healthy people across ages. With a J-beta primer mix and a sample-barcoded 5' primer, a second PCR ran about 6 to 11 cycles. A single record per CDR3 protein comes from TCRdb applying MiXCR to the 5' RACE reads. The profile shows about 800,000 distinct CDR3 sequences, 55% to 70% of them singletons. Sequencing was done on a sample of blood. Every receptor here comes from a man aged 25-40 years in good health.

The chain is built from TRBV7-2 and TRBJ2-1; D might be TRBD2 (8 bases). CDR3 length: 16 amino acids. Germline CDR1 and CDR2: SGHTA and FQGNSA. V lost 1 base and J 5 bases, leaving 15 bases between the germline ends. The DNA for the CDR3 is TGTGCCAGCAGCTTAGTGGGGACTAGGGGGCACAATGAGCAGTTCTTC. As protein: CASSLVGTRGHNEQFF.

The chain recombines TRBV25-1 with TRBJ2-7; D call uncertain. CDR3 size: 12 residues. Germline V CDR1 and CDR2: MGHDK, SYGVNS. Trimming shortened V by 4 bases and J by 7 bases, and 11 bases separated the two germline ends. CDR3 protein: CASSGQAEEQYF. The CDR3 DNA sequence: TGTGCCAGCAGTGGGCAGGCGGAGGAGCAGTACTTC.

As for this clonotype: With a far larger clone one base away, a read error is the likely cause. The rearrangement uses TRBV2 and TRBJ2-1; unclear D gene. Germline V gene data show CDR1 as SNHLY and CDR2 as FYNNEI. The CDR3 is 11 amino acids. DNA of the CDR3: TGTGCCAACAGTCTCTACAATGAGCAGTTCTTC. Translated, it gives CANSLYNEQFF.

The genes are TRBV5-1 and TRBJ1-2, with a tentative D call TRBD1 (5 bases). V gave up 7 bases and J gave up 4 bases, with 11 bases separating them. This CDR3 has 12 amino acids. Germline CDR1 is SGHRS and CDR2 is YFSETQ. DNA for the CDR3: TGCGCCAGCGCGGACAACTCCTATGGCTACACCTTC. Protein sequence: CASADNSYGYTF.

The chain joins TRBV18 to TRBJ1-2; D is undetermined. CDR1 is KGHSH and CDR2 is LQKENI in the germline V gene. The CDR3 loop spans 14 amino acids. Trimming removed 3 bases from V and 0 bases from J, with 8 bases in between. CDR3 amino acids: CASSPGEANYGYTF. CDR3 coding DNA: TGTGCCAGCTCACCCGGGGAGGCTAACTATGGCTACACCTTC.

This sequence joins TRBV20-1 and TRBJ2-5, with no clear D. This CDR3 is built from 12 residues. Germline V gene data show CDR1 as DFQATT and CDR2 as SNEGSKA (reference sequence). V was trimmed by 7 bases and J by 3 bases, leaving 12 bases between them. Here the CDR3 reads CSVPETKETQYF. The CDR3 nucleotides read TGCAGTGTCCCGGAGACGAAAGAGACCCAGTACTTC.

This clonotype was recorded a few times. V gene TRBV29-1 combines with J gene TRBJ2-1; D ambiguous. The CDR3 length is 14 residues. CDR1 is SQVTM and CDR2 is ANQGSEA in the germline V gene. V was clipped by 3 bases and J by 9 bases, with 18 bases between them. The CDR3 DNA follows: TGCAGCGTTGATACCGGGTGGGGAACGGGTGAGCAGTTCTTC. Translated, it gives CSVDTGWGTGEQFF.

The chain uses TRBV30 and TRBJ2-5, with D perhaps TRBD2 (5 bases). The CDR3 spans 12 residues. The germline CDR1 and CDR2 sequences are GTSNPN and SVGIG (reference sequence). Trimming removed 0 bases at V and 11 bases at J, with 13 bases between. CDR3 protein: CAWSVEGWEQYF. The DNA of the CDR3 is TGTGCCTGGAGTGTAGAAGGCTGGGAGCAGTACTTC.

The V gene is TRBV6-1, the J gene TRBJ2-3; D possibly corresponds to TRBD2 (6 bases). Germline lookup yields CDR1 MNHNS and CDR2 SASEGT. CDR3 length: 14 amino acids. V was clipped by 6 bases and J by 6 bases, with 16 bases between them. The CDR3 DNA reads TGTGCCAGCAGGACTGGGACTTGGGGGGATACGCAGTATTTT. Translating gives CASRTGTWGDTQYF.

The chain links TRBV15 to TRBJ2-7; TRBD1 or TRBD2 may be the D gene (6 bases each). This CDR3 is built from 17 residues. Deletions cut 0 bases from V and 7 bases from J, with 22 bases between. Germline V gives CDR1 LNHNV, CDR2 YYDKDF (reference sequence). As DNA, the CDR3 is TGTGCCACCAGCAGAGATATGGGGGGCCTAGCGTCCGATGAGCAGTACTTC. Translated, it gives CATSRDMGGLASDEQYF.

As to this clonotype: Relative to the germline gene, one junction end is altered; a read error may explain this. In DNA, the CDR3 is TGTGCCAGCAGTGTAGAGGGTCCCGATACGCAGTATTTT. Amino acid sequence: CASSVEGPDTQYF. The chain uses TRBV9 and TRBJ2-3; tentative D call: TRBD2 (5 bases). This CDR3 contains 13 residues. Looked up from germline, CDR1 is SGDLS and CDR2 is YYNGEE.

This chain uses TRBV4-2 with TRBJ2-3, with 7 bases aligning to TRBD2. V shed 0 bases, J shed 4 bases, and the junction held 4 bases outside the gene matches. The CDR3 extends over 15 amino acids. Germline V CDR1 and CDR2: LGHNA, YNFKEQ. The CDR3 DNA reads TGTGCCAGCAGCCAAGAAGGCGGGAGTGCAGATACGCAGTATTTT. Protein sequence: CASSQEGGSADTQYF.

DNA of the CDR3: TGTGCCAGCGGAGACAGGCGAAAGACTTTCTTT. As protein: CASGDRRKTFF. V gene TRBV6-2 or TRBV6-3 combines with J gene TRBJ1-1, with a possible D match to TRBD1 (6 bases). Germline lookup yields CDR1 MNHEY and CDR2 SVGEGT. V was trimmed by 8 bases and J by 12 bases, leaving 16 bases between them. The CDR3 runs to 11 residues.

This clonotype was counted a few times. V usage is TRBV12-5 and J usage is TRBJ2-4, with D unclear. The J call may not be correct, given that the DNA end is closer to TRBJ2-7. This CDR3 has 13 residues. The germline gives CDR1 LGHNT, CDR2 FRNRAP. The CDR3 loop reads CASGYDRNYEQYF. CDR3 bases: TGTGCTAGTGGTTATGACCGAAACTACGAGCAGTACTTC.

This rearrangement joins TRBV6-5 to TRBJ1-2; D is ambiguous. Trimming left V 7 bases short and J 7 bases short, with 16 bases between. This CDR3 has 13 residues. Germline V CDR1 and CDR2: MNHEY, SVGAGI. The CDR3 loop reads CASTQRGGGGYTF. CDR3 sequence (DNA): TGTGCCAGCACCCAAAGAGGAGGCGGTGGCTACACCTTC.

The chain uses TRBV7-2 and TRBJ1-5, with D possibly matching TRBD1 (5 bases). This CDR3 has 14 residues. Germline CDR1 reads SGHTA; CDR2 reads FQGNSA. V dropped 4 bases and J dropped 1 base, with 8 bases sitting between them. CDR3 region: CASSWDLSNQPQHF. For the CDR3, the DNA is TGTGCCAGCAGCTGGGACCTGAGCAATCAGCCCCAGCATTTT.

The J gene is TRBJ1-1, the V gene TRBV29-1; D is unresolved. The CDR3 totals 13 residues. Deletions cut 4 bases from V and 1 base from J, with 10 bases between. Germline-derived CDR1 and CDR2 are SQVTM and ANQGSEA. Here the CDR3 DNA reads TGCAGCGTTGTCGACAACCCGAACACTGAAGCTTTCTTT. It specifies CSVVDNPNTEAFF.

The CDR3 protein is CASSLARGLAAEQFF. The CDR3 nucleotides are TGTGCCAGCAGCTTAGCGCGAGGGCTAGCGGCTGAGCAGTTCTTC. The gene calls are TRBV7-9 and TRBJ2-1, with 7 bases lining up with TRBD2. The CDR3 is 15 residues long. The trim removed 0 bases at V and 9 bases at J, leaving 8 bases unmatched. Germline V lookup: CDR1 SEHNR, CDR2 FQNEAQ (reference sequence).

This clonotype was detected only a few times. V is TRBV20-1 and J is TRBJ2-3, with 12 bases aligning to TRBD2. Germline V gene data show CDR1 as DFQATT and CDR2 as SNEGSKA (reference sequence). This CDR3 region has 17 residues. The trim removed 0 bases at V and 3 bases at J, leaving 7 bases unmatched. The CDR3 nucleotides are TGCAGTGCTAGAGATGTAGAACTAGCGGGGGGTACAGATACGCAGTATTTT. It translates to CSARDVELAGGTDTQYF.

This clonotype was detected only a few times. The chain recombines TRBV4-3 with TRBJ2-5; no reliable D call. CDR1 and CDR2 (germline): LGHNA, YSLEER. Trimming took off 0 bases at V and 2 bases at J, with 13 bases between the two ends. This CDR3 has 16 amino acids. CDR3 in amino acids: CASSQDWSDLQETQYF. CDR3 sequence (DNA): TGCGCCAGCAGCCAAGATTGGAGTGACTTACAAGAGACCCAGTACTTC.

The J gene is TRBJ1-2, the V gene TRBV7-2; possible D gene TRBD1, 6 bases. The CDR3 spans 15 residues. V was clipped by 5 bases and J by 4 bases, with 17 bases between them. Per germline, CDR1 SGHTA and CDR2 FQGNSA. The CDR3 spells CASSPRQDTFYGYTF. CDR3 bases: TGTGCCAGCAGCCCAAGACAGGATACCTTCTATGGCTACACCTTC.